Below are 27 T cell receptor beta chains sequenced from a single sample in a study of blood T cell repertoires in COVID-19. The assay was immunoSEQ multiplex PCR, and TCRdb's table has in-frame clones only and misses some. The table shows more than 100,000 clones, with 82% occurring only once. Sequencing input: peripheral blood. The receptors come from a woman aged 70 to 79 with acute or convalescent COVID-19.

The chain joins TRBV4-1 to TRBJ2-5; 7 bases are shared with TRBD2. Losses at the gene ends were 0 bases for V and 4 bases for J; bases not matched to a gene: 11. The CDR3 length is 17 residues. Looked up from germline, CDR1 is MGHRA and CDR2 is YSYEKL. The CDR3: CASSQDPPASGGETQYF. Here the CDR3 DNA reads TGCGCCAGCAGCCAAGATCCCCCCGCTAGCGGCGGAGAGACCCAGTACTTC.

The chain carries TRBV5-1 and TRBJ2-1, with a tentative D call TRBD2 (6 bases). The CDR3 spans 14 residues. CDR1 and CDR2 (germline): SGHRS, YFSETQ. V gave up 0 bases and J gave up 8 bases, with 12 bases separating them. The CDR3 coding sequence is TGCGCCAGCAGCTTGGATAAAAGGGAGGATGAGCAGTTCTTC. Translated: CASSLDKREDEQFF.

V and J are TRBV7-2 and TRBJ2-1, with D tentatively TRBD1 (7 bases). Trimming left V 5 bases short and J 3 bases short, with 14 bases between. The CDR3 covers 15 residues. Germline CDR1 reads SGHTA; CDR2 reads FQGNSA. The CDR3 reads CASSPGGTLYNEQFF. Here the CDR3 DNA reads TGTGCCAGCAGCCCAGGGGGGACCCTCTACAATGAGCAGTTCTTC.

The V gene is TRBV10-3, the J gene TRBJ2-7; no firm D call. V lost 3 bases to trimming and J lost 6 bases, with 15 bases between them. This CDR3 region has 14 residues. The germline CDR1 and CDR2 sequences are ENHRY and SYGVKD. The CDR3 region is CAISDPELLSEQYV. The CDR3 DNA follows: TGTGCCATCAGTGACCCTGAACTCCTAAGCGAGCAGTACGTC.

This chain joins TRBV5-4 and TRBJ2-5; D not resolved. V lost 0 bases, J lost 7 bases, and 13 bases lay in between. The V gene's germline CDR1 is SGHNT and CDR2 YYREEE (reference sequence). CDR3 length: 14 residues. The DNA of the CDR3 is TGTGCCAGCAGCTTGGGTAGCCTGGTAGGGACCCAGTACTTC. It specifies CASSLGSLVGTQYF. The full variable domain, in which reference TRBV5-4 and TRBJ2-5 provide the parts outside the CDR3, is ETGVTQSPTHLIKTRGQQVTLRCSSQSGHNTVSWYQQALGQGPQFIFQYYREEENGRGNFPPRFSGLQFPNYSSELNVNALELDDSALYLCASSLGSLVGTQYFGPGTRLLVL.

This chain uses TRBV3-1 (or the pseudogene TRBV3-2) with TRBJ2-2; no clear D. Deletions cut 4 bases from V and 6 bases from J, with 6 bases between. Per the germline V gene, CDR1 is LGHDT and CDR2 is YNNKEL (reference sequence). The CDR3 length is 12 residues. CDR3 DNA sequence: TGTGCCAGCAGCCCCCGGTCCGGGGAGCTGTTTTTT. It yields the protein CASSPRSGELFF.

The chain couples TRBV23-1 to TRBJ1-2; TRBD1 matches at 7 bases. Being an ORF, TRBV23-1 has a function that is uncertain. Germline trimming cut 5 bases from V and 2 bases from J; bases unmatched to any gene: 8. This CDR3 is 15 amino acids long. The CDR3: CASSDGPGQNYGYTF. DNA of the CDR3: TGCGCCAGCAGTGACGGACCGGGACAGAACTATGGCTACACCTTC.

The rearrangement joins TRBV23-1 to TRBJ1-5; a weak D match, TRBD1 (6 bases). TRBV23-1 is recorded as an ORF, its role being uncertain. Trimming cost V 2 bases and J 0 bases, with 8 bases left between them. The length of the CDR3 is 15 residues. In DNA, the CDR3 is TGCGCCAGCAGTCAACAGGACAGTAGCAATCAGCCCCAGCATTTT. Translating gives CASSQQDSSNQPQHF.

The CDR3 bases are TGCGCCAGCAGCCATCGACCGGGGGACGAGCAGTACTTC. This sequence encodes CASSHRPGDEQYF. V and J are TRBV4-3 and TRBJ2-7; possibly TRBD2 for D (6 bases). The CDR3 contains 13 residues. Trimming pared 3 bases from V and 5 bases from J, leaving 11 bases between. Germline V gives CDR1 LGHNA, CDR2 YSLEER.

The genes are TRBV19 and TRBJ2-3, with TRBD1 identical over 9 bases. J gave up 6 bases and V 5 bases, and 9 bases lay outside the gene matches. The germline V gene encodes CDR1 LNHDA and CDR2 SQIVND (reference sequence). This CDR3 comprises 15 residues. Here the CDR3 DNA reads TGTGCCAGTAGTCCCGGGGGGACAGGGACGGATACGCAGTATTTT. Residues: CASSPGGTGTDTQYF. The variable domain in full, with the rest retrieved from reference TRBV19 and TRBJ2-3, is DGGITQSPKYLFRKEGQNVTLSCEQNLNHDAMYWYRQDPGQGLRLIYYSQIVNDFQKGDIAEGYSVSREKKESFPLTVTSAQKNPTAFYLCASSPGGTGTDTQYFGPGTRLTVL.

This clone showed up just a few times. This CDR3 reads CATSENRDQPQHF. CDR3 nucleotides: TGTGCCACCAGTGAAAACAGGGATCAGCCCCAGCATTTT. This chain links TRBV24-1 with TRBJ1-5; D might be TRBD1 (6 bases). V was cut by 4 bases and J by 5 bases, with 8 bases left in between. The CDR3 runs 13 residues. Germline V gives CDR1 KGHDR, CDR2 SFDVKD.

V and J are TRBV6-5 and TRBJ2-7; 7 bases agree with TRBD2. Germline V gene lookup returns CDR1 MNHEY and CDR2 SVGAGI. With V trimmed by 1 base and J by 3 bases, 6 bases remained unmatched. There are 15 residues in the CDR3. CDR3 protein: CASSYWASGHYEQYF. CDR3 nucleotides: TGTGCCAGCAGTTACTGGGCTAGCGGACACTACGAGCAGTACTTC.

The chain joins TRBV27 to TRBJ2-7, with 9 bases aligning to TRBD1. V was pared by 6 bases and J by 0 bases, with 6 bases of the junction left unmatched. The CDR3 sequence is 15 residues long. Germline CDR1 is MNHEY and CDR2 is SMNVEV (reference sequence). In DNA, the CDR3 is TGTGCCAGCAGACTGGGGACAGGGACCTCCTACGAGCAGTACGTC. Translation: CASRLGTGTSYEQYV.

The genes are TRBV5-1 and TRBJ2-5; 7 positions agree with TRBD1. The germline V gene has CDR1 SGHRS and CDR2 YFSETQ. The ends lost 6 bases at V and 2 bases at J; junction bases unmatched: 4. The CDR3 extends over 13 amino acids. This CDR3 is CASNRGKQETQYF. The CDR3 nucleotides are TGCGCCAGCAACAGGGGAAAACAAGAGACCCAGTACTTC.

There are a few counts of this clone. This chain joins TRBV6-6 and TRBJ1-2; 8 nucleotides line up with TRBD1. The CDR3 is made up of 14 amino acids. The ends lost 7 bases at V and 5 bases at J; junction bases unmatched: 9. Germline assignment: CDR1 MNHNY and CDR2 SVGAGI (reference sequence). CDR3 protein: CASNPTGAVYGYTF. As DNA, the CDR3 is TGTGCCAGCAACCCGACAGGGGCCGTGTATGGCTACACCTTC.

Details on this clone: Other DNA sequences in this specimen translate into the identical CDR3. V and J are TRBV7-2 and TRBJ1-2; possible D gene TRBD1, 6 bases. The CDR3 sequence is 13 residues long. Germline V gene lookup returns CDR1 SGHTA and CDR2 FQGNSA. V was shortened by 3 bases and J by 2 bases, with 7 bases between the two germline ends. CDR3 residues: CASSFDRNYGYTF. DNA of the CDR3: TGTGCCAGCAGCTTTGACAGGAACTATGGCTACACCTTC.

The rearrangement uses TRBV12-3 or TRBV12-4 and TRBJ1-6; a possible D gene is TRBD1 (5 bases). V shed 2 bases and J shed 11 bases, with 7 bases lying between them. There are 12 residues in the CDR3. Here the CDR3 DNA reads TGTGCCAGCAGTTTAAGGGGAACACCCCTCCACTTT. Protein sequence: CASSLRGTPLHF.

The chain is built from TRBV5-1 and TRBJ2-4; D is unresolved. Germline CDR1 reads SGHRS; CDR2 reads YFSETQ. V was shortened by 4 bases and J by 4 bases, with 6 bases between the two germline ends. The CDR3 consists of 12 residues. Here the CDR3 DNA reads TGCGCCAGCAGCAGTACTAAAAACATTCAGTACTTC. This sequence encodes CASSSTKNIQYF.

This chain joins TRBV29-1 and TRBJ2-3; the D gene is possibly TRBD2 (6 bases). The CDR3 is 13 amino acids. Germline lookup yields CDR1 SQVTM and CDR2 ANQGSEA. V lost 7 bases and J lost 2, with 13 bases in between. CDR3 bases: TGCAGCGGAAGGGAGGACCCCACAGATACGCAGTATTTT. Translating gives CSGREDPTDTQYF.

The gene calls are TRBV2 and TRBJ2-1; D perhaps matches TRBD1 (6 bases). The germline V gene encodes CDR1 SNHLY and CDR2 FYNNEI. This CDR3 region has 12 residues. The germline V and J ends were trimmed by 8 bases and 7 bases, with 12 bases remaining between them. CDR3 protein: CASRSTGNEQFF. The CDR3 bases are TGTGCCAGCCGGTCCACAGGGAATGAGCAGTTCTTC. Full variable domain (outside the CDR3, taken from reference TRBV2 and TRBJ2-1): EPEVTQTPSHQVTQMGQEVILRCVPISNHLYFYWYRQILGQKVEFLVSFYNNEISEKSEIFDDQFSVERPDGSNFTLKIRSTKLEDSAMYFCASRSTGNEQFFGPGTRLTVL.

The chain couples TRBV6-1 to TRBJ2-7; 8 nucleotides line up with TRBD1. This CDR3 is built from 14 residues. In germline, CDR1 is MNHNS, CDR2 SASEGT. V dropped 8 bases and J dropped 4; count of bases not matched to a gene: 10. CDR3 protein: CASREAGGHYEQYF. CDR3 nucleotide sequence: TGTGCCAGCCGCGAAGCAGGGGGCCATTACGAGCAGTACTTC.

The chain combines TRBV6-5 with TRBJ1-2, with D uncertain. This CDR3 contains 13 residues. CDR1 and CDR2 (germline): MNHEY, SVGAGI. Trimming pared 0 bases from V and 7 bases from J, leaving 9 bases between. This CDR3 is CASSYSQESGYTF. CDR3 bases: TGTGCCAGCAGTTACTCCCAGGAAAGTGGCTACACCTTC.

CDR3 loop: CASSEGGEKLFF. The CDR3 DNA sequence: TGTGCCAGCAGTGAAGGAGGTGAAAAACTGTTTTTT. The chain links TRBV6-1 to TRBJ1-4; D call uncertain. The ends were cut back, 1 base at V and 7 bases at J, with 4 bases in the middle. Per the germline V gene, CDR1 is MNHNS and CDR2 is SASEGT. The CDR3 loop spans 12 amino acids.

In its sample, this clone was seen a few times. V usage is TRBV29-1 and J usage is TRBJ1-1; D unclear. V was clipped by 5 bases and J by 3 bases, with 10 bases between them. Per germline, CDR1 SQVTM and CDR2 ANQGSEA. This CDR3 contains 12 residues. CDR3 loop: CSVTVFDTEAFF. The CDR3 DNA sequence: TGCAGCGTTACAGTTTTTGACACTGAAGCTTTCTTT.

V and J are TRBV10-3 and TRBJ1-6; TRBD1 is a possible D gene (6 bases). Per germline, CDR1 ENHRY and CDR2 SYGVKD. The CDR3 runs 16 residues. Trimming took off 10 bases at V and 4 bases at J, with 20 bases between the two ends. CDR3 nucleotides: TGTGCCACGTCGGGCACAGGGACGTTGTATAATTCACCCCTCCACTTT. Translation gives CATSGTGTLYNSPLHF.

The CDR3 sequence is CASRQQGARETQYF. The CDR3 nucleotides read TGTGCCAGCAGACAACAGGGGGCGCGGGAGACCCAGTACTTC. V is TRBV6-5 and J is TRBJ2-5, with 9 bases fitting TRBD1. Trimming at V came to 6 bases and at J to 5 bases, leaving 7 bases not matched to a gene. Germline V gene lookup returns CDR1 MNHEY and CDR2 SVGAGI. The CDR3 totals 14 residues.

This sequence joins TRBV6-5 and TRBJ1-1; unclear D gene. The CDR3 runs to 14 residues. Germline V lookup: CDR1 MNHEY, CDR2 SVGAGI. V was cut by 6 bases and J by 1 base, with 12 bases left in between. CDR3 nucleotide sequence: TGTGCCAGCAGCCGACACTCGTGGAACACTGAAGCTTTCTTT. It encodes CASSRHSWNTEAFF.